This T cell receptor (beta chain) was profiled in a study of blood T cell repertoires in COVID-19 (dated by TCRdb to the early 2020s). Some background on the complete study: Samples from collaborators originated in the United States, Italy and Spain and spanned both the acute and convalescent phases of COVID-19. A freely available public database, intended as a resource for researchers studying the immune response to SARS-CoV-2, is where the repertoires were released. The prospective study material was composed of cDNA or gDNA derived from T cells, B-cell-depleted T cells, or PBMCs. HLA class I and class II types, where available, came from metadata supplied by the sample provider rather than from assay-based typing. The dataset comprised deeply sampled blood TCRbeta repertoires from subjects exposed to, actively infected with, or recovered from COVID-19. The sample metadata nearly always contained a de-identified subject ID, COVID-19 status, age in years and sex. Samples came from the ongoing ImmuneRACE study (first 160 participants) plus 1,254 subjects from 6 global collaborators.

Results the study describes overall, beyond this receptor: How much clinical and demographic metadata was included differed by source and by participant, and the metadata was provided uncurated.

The immunoSEQ Assay, a bias-controlled multiplex PCR, was used to amplify TCRbeta CDR3 regions from genomic DNA. The authors processed their data as follows. The number of nucleated cells in each sample was estimated from the amplification of reference gene primers within the assay. To quantify the absolute abundance of each unique TCRbeta CDR3 rearrangement, sequence reads were collapsed and filtered. For each sample, productive Simpson clonality was calculated as the square root of Simpson's diversity index over productive rearrangements. Held by TCRdb, this immuneACCESS table contains in-frame sequences only and omits some clones. Under half of the omission traces to an unresolved V gene where checked; the cause of the rest is unknown. V and J calls plus clone size are reproduced from that table; the DNA served to infer D and trimming. The sample records 180,000 or so clones, about 88% of which are singletons. The leading ten clones occupy under 3.5% of the sample.

Whole blood was collected in K2EDTA tubes by collaborating institutions according to the institutions' own protocols. For TCRbeta analysis, collaborator samples were shipped as frozen whole blood, as isolated PBMCs, or as DNA extracted from either sample type. The CDR3 starts with the cysteine, ends with the phenylalanine, and has 13 residues. Just CDR3 DNA is preserved here, 39 bases in frame from base 1. CDR1 SGHNT and CDR2 YYREEE are derived from the germline V gene (reference sequence). V was cut back by 4 bases and J by 8 bases, leaving a gap of 12 bases between them. As to this clone: No antigen is known for it. It has no much larger one-base neighbor in the sample; base qualities were not kept.

The TCR was taken from a woman aged 25 to 39 with active or convalescent COVID-19. In this chain, TRBV5-4 is recombined with TRBJ2-2; the D gene cannot be resolved reliably. The sequencing sample was made of peripheral blood. The CDR3 region: CASSHRYSGELFF. The sequence in DNA is TGTGCCAGCAGCCATAGATATTCGGGGGAGCTGTTTTTT.